Listed here are 25 T cell receptor beta chains from one sample, sequenced in a study of OX40 agonist ivuxolimab in advanced cancers. Sequencing was performed with immunoSEQ multiplex PCR; in TCRdb, only in-frame clones are kept and a portion is missing. Counted here are fewer than 65,000 clones, around nine tenths occurring once; the ten biggest clones make up 0.9% to 1.2%. This sample comprised CD4+ or CD8+ T cells sorted from blood, obtained in a trial of the OX40 agonist ivuxolimab. Receptors originate from an adult with an advanced solid tumor such as melanoma, head and neck, liver or kidney cancer.

This rearrangement joins TRBV2 to TRBJ1-5, with D possibly TRBD1 on 6 matching bases. The length of the CDR3 is 15 residues. The germline V gene encodes CDR1 SNHLY and CDR2 FYNNEI. V was trimmed by 2 bases and J by 4 bases, leaving 12 bases between them. The CDR3 bases are TGTGCCAGCAGTGAAATCAGGGGAGGGAATCAGCCCCAGCATTTT. Protein: CASSEIRGGNQPQHF.

V usage is TRBV28 and J usage is TRBJ2-7; D could derive from TRBD1 or TRBD2 (5 bases each). The CDR3 totals 14 residues. With 1 base removed from V and 2 bases from J, the gap between germline ends came to 9 bases. In germline, CDR1 is MDHEN, CDR2 SYDVKM. In DNA form, the CDR3 reads TGTGCCAGCAGTTTATCGGGGCCCCCCTACGAGCAGTACTTC. This gives the protein CASSLSGPPYEQYF. Using reference TRBV28 and TRBJ2-7 for the parts outside the CDR3, the full variable domain is DVKVTQSSRYLVKRTGEKVFLECVQDMDHENMFWYRQDPGLGLRLIYFSYDVKMKEKGDIPEGYSVSREKKERFSLILESASTNQTSMYLCASSLSGPPYEQYFGPGTRLTVT.

On this clone: The sample carries other DNA sequences with the same CDR3. The V and J genes are TRBV15 and TRBJ1-2, with a tentative D call TRBD1 (6 bases). The V and J ends lost 5 bases and 4 bases respectively, with 14 bases between them. Germline CDR1 is LNHNV and CDR2 is YYDKDF (reference sequence). This CDR3 comprises 14 residues. The CDR3 DNA sequence: TGTGCCACCAGCCCCCGGAGACAGGTCTATGGCTACACCTTC. It is translated as CATSPRRQVYGYTF. Full variable domain (outside the CDR3, taken from reference TRBV15 and TRBJ1-2): DAMVIQNPRYQVTQFGKPVTLSCSQTLNHNVMYWYQQKSSQAPKLLFHYYDKDFNNEADTPDNFQSRRPNTSFCFLDIRSPGLGDTAMYLCATSPRRQVYGYTFGSGTRLTVV.

The genes are TRBV6-1 and TRBJ2-5; perhaps TRBD2 as D (5 bases). V was pared by 10 bases and J by 0 bases, with 12 bases between. Per germline, CDR1 MNHNS and CDR2 SASEGT. This CDR3 has 13 amino acids. The CDR3 region is CAMQRNHQETQYF. Written as DNA, the CDR3 is TGTGCCATGCAGCGGAACCACCAAGAGACCCAGTACTTC.

This clone was detected a few times. The gene calls are TRBV15 and TRBJ2-5; D might be TRBD1 or TRBD2, each matching 5 bases. V was clipped by 3 bases and J by 2 bases, with 7 bases between them. Germline V gene data show CDR1 as LNHNV and CDR2 as YYDKDF (reference sequence). The CDR3 runs 13 residues. The CDR3 nucleotides are TGTGCCACCAGCAGGTGGGGGCAAGAGACCCAGTACTTC. It specifies CATSRWGQETQYF.

V is TRBV4-3 and J is TRBJ2-7; D is unresolved. The CDR3 is 13 amino acids. With 0 bases removed from V and 3 bases from J, the gap between germline ends came to 6 bases. From germline, CDR1 is LGHNA and CDR2 YSLEER. This CDR3 reads CASSQDLGYEQYF. The CDR3 DNA is TGCGCCAGCAGCCAAGATCTCGGCTACGAGCAGTACTTC.

The rearrangement links TRBV28 to TRBJ2-1, with D maybe TRBD2 (5 bases). CDR1 is MDHEN, CDR2 SYDVKM, per germline. Trimming removed 6 bases at V and 6 bases at J, with 18 bases between. The CDR3 totals 15 residues. CDR3 sequence: CASSRRRGPANEQFF. DNA for the CDR3: TGTGCCAGCAGCCGCCGGCGAGGGCCGGCCAATGAGCAGTTCTTC.

This clone occurred once. This chain uses TRBV5-6 with TRBJ1-2, with 7 bases that match TRBD1. The J segment lost 7 bases and the V segment lost 4 bases, leaving 19 bases of the junction unmatched. Looked up from germline, CDR1 is SGHDT and CDR2 is YYEEEE. The CDR3 is 17 residues long. This CDR3 reads CASSPGKGARGFSGYTF. As DNA, the CDR3 is TGTGCCAGCAGCCCGGGGAAGGGGGCCAGGGGGTTTAGTGGCTACACCTTC.

The V call is TRBV15, the J call TRBJ2-5; 8 bases are shared with TRBD2. The length of the CDR3 is 15 residues. Germline CDR1 is LNHNV and CDR2 is YYDKDF (reference sequence). Unmatched junction bases numbered 8, after V lost 3 bases and J lost 5 bases. The CDR3 loop reads CATSRGSGKGETQYF. The CDR3, as DNA: TGTGCCACCAGCAGGGGTAGCGGGAAGGGGGAGACCCAGTACTTC.

The chain has TRBV7-2 and TRBJ2-7, with a tentative D call TRBD2 (6 bases). The CDR3 runs 14 residues. V gave up 5 bases and J gave up 0 bases, with 11 bases separating them. The V gene's germline CDR1 is SGHTA and CDR2 FQGNSA. As DNA, the CDR3 is TGTGCCAGCAGCGCCTCGGGGGTCTCCTACGAGCAGTACTTC. It codes for CASSASGVSYEQYF.

This chain connects TRBV7-3 to TRBJ2-1, with 9 bases matching TRBD2. V shed 5 bases, J shed 8 bases, and the junction held 10 bases outside the gene matches. CDR3 length: 15 residues. Germline V gives CDR1 SGHTA, CDR2 FQGTGA. The CDR3: CASSANSGSRHEQFF. Here the CDR3 DNA reads TGTGCCAGCAGCGCGAATAGCGGGAGTCGGCATGAGCAGTTCTTC.

This clone was recorded a few times. This chain links TRBV5-1 with TRBJ1-1, with unresolved D. V shed 4 bases and J shed 3 bases, with 4 bases lying between them. CDR1 and CDR2 from the germline V gene are SGHRS and YFSETQ. The CDR3 has 11 amino acids. The CDR3 is CASSQDTEAFF. Written as DNA, the CDR3 is TGCGCCAGCAGCCAGGACACTGAAGCTTTCTTT.

The chain recombines TRBV11-2 with TRBJ2-3; D remains unclear. CDR1 and CDR2 (germline): SGHAT, FQNNGV. The CDR3 covers 16 residues. V lost 8 bases to trimming and J lost 2 bases, with 20 bases between them. The CDR3 DNA reads TGTGCCAGCGAAGGCGACCCGCGGCAGTACACAGATACGCAGTATTTT. It translates to CASEGDPRQYTDTQYF.

This chain uses TRBV5-1 with TRBJ2-7; 7 nucleotides agree with TRBD1. The germline gives CDR1 SGHRS, CDR2 YFSETQ. The CDR3 is 17 residues long. V lost 1 base to trimming and J lost 2 bases; unmatched junction nucleotides: 12. Here the CDR3 reads CASSLFPTGETAYEQYF. Written as DNA, the CDR3 is TGCGCCAGCAGCTTGTTTCCCACAGGGGAGACGGCCTACGAGCAGTACTTC.

This clone came up a few times. The gene calls are TRBV6-5 and TRBJ1-1; D is uncertain. Between the trimmed V and J ends, which lost 5 bases and 6 bases, there was a span of 13 bases. The CDR3 loop spans 13 amino acids. Germline V CDR1 and CDR2: MNHEY, SVGAGI. The CDR3 is CASSHRRRAEAFF. CDR3 DNA: TGTGCCAGCAGTCACCGACGGCGGGCTGAAGCTTTCTTT.

V is TRBV28 and J is TRBJ2-4, with D hard to call. The germline V and J ends were trimmed by 5 bases and 5 bases, with 10 bases remaining between them. The CDR3 has 13 residues. CDR1 MDHEN and CDR2 SYDVKM come from the germline V gene. This chain's CDR3 is CASSPQPQNIQYF. Here the CDR3 DNA reads TGTGCCAGCAGTCCCCAACCTCAAAACATTCAGTACTTC.

This clone was detected once. The DNA for the CDR3 is TGTGCCAGCAGCTCAGCGCGGGGCACTGAAGCTTTCTTT. Protein: CASSSARGTEAFF. The chain uses TRBV7-2 and TRBJ1-1; D is undetermined. Trimming left V 4 bases short and J 4 bases short, with 10 bases between. Germline V gene lookup returns CDR1 SGHTA and CDR2 FQGNSA. The CDR3 is made up of 13 amino acids.

The chain couples TRBV10-2 to TRBJ2-1, with D tentatively TRBD2 (5 bases). Trimming removed 4 bases at V and 4 bases at J, with 11 bases between. Germline values: CDR1 WSHSY, CDR2 SAAADI. There are 14 residues in the CDR3. The chain's CDR3 is CASSADLLYNEQFF. CDR3 coding DNA: TGCGCCAGCAGTGCGGACTTATTATACAATGAGCAGTTCTTC.

V is TRBV5-1 and J is TRBJ1-3; D is ambiguous. This CDR3 region has 15 residues. The V and J ends lost 0 bases and 6 bases respectively, with 13 bases between them. The germline V gene has CDR1 SGHRS and CDR2 YFSETQ. DNA of the CDR3: TGCGCCAGCAGCTTGGATCGGCAAATTGAAAACACCATATATTTT. Amino acid sequence: CASSLDRQIENTIYF.

The chain is built from TRBV5-4 and TRBJ2-1; 9 positions agree with TRBD2. Germline-derived CDR1 and CDR2 are SGHNT and YYREEE (reference sequence). CDR3 size: 15 residues. Trimming removed 4 bases from V and 6 bases from J; junction bases left unmatched: 8. The CDR3 region is CASSLVVAGANEQFF. For the CDR3, the DNA is TGTGCCAGCAGCCTCGTGGTAGCGGGAGCCAATGAGCAGTTCTTC.

This clone was seen a few times. The V and J genes are TRBV4-2 and TRBJ2-7, with D perhaps TRBD1 (6 bases). This CDR3 has 15 amino acids. Germline V gene lookup returns CDR1 LGHNA and CDR2 YNFKEQ. The ends were cut back, 1 base at V and 0 bases at J, with 10 bases in the middle. The CDR3 nucleotides read TGTGCCAGCAGCCAAGCTTGGGACAACTCCTACGAGCAGTACTTC. Amino acids: CASSQAWDNSYEQYF.

V gene TRBV11-2 combines with J gene TRBJ2-7; TRBD2 agrees at 8 bases. With 5 bases clipped from V and 4 bases from J, the junction kept 7 bases outside the gene matches. Germline loops: CDR1 SGHAT, CDR2 FQNNGV. This CDR3 is 14 amino acids long. This CDR3 reads CASSTGSGVYEQYF. DNA of the CDR3: TGTGCCAGCAGCACAGGTAGCGGGGTTTACGAGCAGTACTTC.

The CDR3 nucleotides read TGTGCCAGCAGTTTAACCGGGACAGGGTACAATGAGCAGTTCTTC. Amino acid sequence: CASSLTGTGYNEQFF. This sequence joins TRBV28 and TRBJ2-1, with TRBD1 identical over 9 bases. The V and J ends lost 2 bases and 4 bases, in that order; junction bases with no gene match: 3. CDR1 is MDHEN and CDR2 is SYDVKM in the germline V gene. This CDR3 is built from 15 residues.

The genes are TRBV6-1 and TRBJ1-1; D ambiguous. Trimming left V 4 bases short and J 0 bases short, with 12 bases between. CDR3 size: 15 residues. CDR1 and CDR2 from the germline V gene are MNHNS and SASEGT. CDR3 protein: CASSGRALMNTEAFF. CDR3 nucleotides: TGTGCCAGCAGTGGGAGGGCCCTCATGAACACTGAAGCTTTCTTT.

The chain links TRBV5-1 to TRBJ2-2; weak D call: TRBD2 (5 bases). The germline gives CDR1 SGHRS, CDR2 YFSETQ. Trimming left V 4 bases short and J 0 bases short, with 13 bases between. The CDR3 contains 16 residues. This chain's CDR3 is CASSLGGPANTGELFF. The CDR3 DNA is TGCGCCAGCAGCCTAGGAGGCCCCGCGAACACCGGGGAGCTGTTTTTT.